Listed below are T cell receptor beta chains from one sample, sequenced in a study of control samples from healthy donors and cancer patients. Sequenced by immunoSEQ multiplex PCR; TCRdb stores in-frame clones only, minus some. The sample yields around 96,000 clones, just over 90% seen once. Sequenced material: blood. These TCRs come from a man aged 18 to 35 in good health. The CDR3 runs from the conserved cysteine through the conserved F or W. A D gene is named only where the DNA matches it firmly. Size tells how often a clone was seen (once, few, many) or the class of an expanded clone, and some rows leave it out.

. . TRBJ2-7 TRBV3-1/TRBV3-2 CASSQDISRGRQYF TGTGCCAGCAGCCAAGATATATCGCGGGGTCGGCAGTACTTC
TRBD2 . TRBJ2-2 TRBV7-8 CASSLVGTINSGELFF TGTGCCAGCAGCTTAGTGGGGACTATTAACTCCGGGGAGCTGTTTTTT
TRBD1 . TRBJ2-7 TRBV6-2/TRBV6-3 CASSTPGTGGTYEQYF TGTGCCAGCAGTACCCCAGGGACAGGGGGAACCTACGAGCAGTACTTC
TRBD1 . TRBJ1-5 TRBV2 CASSEDGQASNQPQHF TGTGCCAGCAGTGAGGACGGACAGGCTAGCAATCAGCCCCAGCATTTT
. . TRBJ2-2 TRBV5-6 CASSLVVGELFF TGTGCCAGCAGCTTGGTGGTCGGGGAGCTGTTTTTT
TRBD1 . TRBJ2-1 TRBV6-5 CASRPGTGDSNEQFF TGTGCCAGCAGGCCCGGGACAGGGGACTCTAATGAGCAGTTCTTC
. . TRBJ1-1 TRBV14 CASSQSGTEAFF TGTGCCAGCAGCCAATCTGGGACTGAAGCTTTCTTT
. . TRBJ1-4 TRBV5-1 CASSKDSTNEKLFF TGCGCCAGCAGCAAGGATTCAACTAATGAAAAACTGTTTTTT
. . TRBJ1-1 TRBV14 CASSQVPGTEAFF TGTGCCAGCAGCCAAGTACCGGGAACTGAAGCTTTCTTT
. . TRBJ1-2 TRBV5-4 CAIGPPGYTF TGTGCCATCGGACCTCCAGGCTACACCTTC
. . TRBJ1-3 TRBV29-1 CSGCVGSGNTIYF TGCAGCGGTTGCGTAGGGAGTGGAAACACCATATATTTT
TRBD2 . TRBJ2-1 TRBV7-8 CASSPSGGLNNEQFF TGTGCCAGCAGCCCGAGCGGGGGGTTAAACAATGAGCAGTTCTTC
TRBD1 few TRBJ2-7 TRBV10-1 CASSALTGTGDEQYF TGCGCCAGCAGTGCGCTGACCGGGACAGGGGACGAGCAGTACTTC
. . TRBJ1-5 TRBV5-1 CASSLGGISNQPQHF TGCGCCAGCAGCTTGGGGGGCATCAGCAATCAGCCCCAGCATTTT
. . TRBJ1-6 TRBV7-2 CASSFRDTNSPLHF TGTGCCAGCAGCTTTCGGGACACCAATTCACCCCTCCACTTT
. . TRBJ2-1 TRBV24-1 CATSRGPGDEQFF TGTGCCACCAGTCGGGGTCCCGGAGATGAGCAGTTCTTC
. . TRBJ1-2 TRBV11-1 CASSPGVNKDGYTF TGTGCCAGCAGCCCAGGGGTAAACAAGGATGGCTACACCTTC
. . TRBJ2-1 TRBV12-3/TRBV12-4 CASSFEAHEQFF TGTGCCAGCAGTTTTGAAGCACATGAGCAGTTCTTC
TRBD2 . TRBJ2-5 TRBV18 CASSRLAELQETQYF TGTGCCAGCTCACGACTAGCGGAACTACAAGAGACCCAGTACTTC
. . TRBJ1-3 TRBV19 CASSPDSRAGNTIYF TGTGCCAGTAGCCCCGACAGTCGCGCGGGAAACACCATATATTTT
TRBD1 few TRBJ1-3 TRBV10-3 CAISESTGGNTIYF TGTGCCATCAGTGAGTCGACAGGGGGAAACACCATATATTTT
TRBD1 . TRBJ1-2 TRBV4-2 CASSQDRQGAVYGYTF TGTGCCAGCAGCCAAGATAGGCAGGGGGCTGTCTATGGCTACACCTTC
. . TRBJ2-1 TRBV3-1/TRBV3-2 CASSQDNEQFF TGTGCCAGCAGCCAGGACAATGAGCAGTTCTTC
. few TRBJ2-7 TRBV18 CASSPRAGSYEQYF TGTGCCAGCTCCCCGAGGGCAGGCTCCTACGAGCAGTACTTC
. . TRBJ1-1 TRBV18 CASSSRDGTAFF TGTGCCAGCTCATCTAGGGACGGGACGGCTTTCTTT
. . TRBJ2-2 TRBV15 CATSRDSGAGELFF TGTGCCACCAGCAGAGATTCCGGGGCCGGGGAGCTGTTTTTT
. . TRBJ1-1 TRBV6-5 CASIPRQNSEAFF TGTGCCAGCATCCCCCGCCAGAATTCTGAAGCTTTCTTT
TRBD2 . TRBJ2-7 TRBV9 CASSVGLAGGSYEQYF TGTGCCAGCAGCGTCGGGCTAGCGGGAGGCTCCTACGAGCAGTACTTC
. . TRBJ1-1 TRBV5-1 CASSLGGKSDTEAFF TGCGCCAGCAGCTTGGGTGGGAAATCGGACACTGAAGCTTTCTTT
. once TRBJ1-5 TRBV27 CASSFVSNQPQHF TGTGCCAGCAGTTTCGTGAGCAATCAGCCCCAGCATTTT
TRBD2 . TRBJ2-1 TRBV6-2/TRBV6-3 CASSSRRTSGEQFF TGTGCCAGCAGTTCCCGAAGGACTAGCGGAGAGCAGTTCTTC
TRBD1 . TRBJ1-2 TRBV5-8 CASSRDRDFYGYTF TGTGCCAGCAGCCGGGACAGGGACTTCTATGGCTACACCTTC
. . TRBJ2-5 TRBV7-2 CASSFRHPQETQYF TGTGCCAGCAGCTTCCGACACCCCCAAGAGACCCAGTACTTC
TRBD1 . TRBJ1-6 TRBV11-2 CASSINRGIGSYNSPLHF TGTGCCAGCAGCATCAACAGGGGGATCGGCTCCTATAATTCACCCCTCCACTTT
TRBD2 once TRBJ2-2 TRBV27 CASRGLGNTGELFF TGTGCCAGCAGGGGACTAGGAAACACCGGGGAGCTGTTTTTT
. . TRBJ2-1 TRBV30 CAWSDLEYNEQFF TGTGCCTGGAGCGACCTCGAGTACAATGAGCAGTTCTTC
. . TRBJ1-1 TRBV9 CASSRGADMNTEAFF TGTGCCAGCAGCCGAGGGGCGGATATGAACACTGAAGCTTTCTTT
. . TRBJ2-2 TRBV27 CASSFSDGDTGELFF TGTGCCAGCAGTTTTTCGGACGGAGACACCGGGGAGCTGTTTTTT
. . TRBJ1-2 TRBV19 CASSTSSRPANYGYTF TGTGCCAGTAGTACCTCATCCAGGCCAGCTAACTATGGCTACACCTTC
. . TRBJ1-1 TRBV27 CASGAGSGGTEAFF TGTGCCAGCGGGGCAGGGTCGGGGGGCACTGAAGCTTTCTTT
. . TRBJ2-1 TRBV9 CASSVGSYSSLNEQFF TGTGCCAGCAGCGTAGGGTCTTACAGCTCCCTCAATGAGCAGTTCTTC
. . TRBJ2-7 TRBV6-6 CASRPTGTTYEQYF TGTGCCAGCAGGCCAACCGGGACCACCTACGAGCAGTACTTC
TRBD2 . TRBJ2-1 TRBV13 CASSLDGREDEQFF TGTGCCAGCAGCTTAGATGGCCGGGAGGATGAGCAGTTCTTC
. . TRBJ1-1 TRBV2 CASMLGANEAFF TGTGCCAGCATGTTGGGGGCGAACGAAGCTTTCTTT
. . TRBJ1-1 TRBV7-9 CASSPGNSDTEAFF TGTGCCAGCAGCCCAGGGAATAGTGACACTGAAGCTTTCTTT
. . TRBJ2-7 TRBV5-1 CASSLGQYGEQYF TGCGCCAGCAGCTTGGGACAGTATGGCGAGCAGTACTTC
. . TRBJ1-1 TRBV4-1 CASSQEVRLNTEAFF TGCGCCAGCAGCCAAGAAGTCCGGTTGAACACTGAAGCTTTCTTT
TRBD1 . TRBJ1-6 TRBV14 CASSRGQPSPLHF TGTGCCAGCAGCCGGGGACAGCCTTCACCCCTCCACTTT
. . TRBJ1-2 TRBV7-8 CASSLYVLGVSQDYGYTF TGTGCCAGCAGCTTATACGTCCTTGGGGTGTCGCAAGACTATGGCTACACCTTC
TRBD1 . TRBJ1-1 TRBV19 CASSTQGRDTEAFF TGTGCCAGTAGTACACAGGGGAGAGACACTGAAGCTTTCTTT
. . TRBJ2-3 TRBV5-1 CASSLEGITDTQYF TGCGCCAGCAGCTTGGAGGGGATCACAGATACGCAGTATTTT
. . TRBJ2-1 TRBV7-2 CASSSTPGLGPFNEQFF TGTGCCAGCAGCTCGACCCCGGGCCTCGGGCCCTTTAATGAGCAGTTCTTC
TRBD1 . TRBJ2-7 TRBV7-8 CASSFHPDRDGPSQYF TGTGCCAGCAGCTTCCACCCCGACAGGGACGGGCCCTCCCAGTACTTC
TRBD1 . TRBJ2-3 TRBV3-1/TRBV3-2 CASSQEGQEGTDTQYF TGTGCCAGCAGCCAAGAGGGACAGGAGGGTACAGATACGCAGTATTTT
TRBD1 . TRBJ1-5 TRBV7-2 CASSLEQGAGQPQHF TGTGCCAGCAGCTTAGAACAGGGGGCCGGTCAGCCCCAGCATTTT
. once TRBJ1-4 TRBV30 CAWSSGWTNEKLFF TGTGCCTGGAGTTCGGGATGGACTAATGAAAAACTGTTTTTT
. . TRBJ1-2 TRBV3-1/TRBV3-2 CASSQGQGANYGYTF TGTGCCAGCAGCCAAGGGCAGGGAGCTAACTATGGCTACACCTTC
. . TRBJ1-5 TRBV6-5 CASRWQGGSNQPQHF TGTGCCAGCAGATGGCAGGGCGGGAGCAATCAGCCCCAGCATTTT
TRBD1 . TRBJ1-2 TRBV4-1 CASSRQSQGTGIGYTF TGCGCCAGCAGCCGCCAGTCCCAAGGGACAGGGATTGGCTACACCTTC
. . TRBJ1-6 TRBV15 CATSRDTAVSYNSPLHF TGTGCCACCAGCAGAGATACAGCAGTCTCCTATAATTCACCCCTCCACTTT